A selection of T cell receptor beta chains follows, all from one sample in a study of shared clonotypes between healthy human individuals. Produced via immunoSEQ multiplex PCR; TCRdb's table is partial and in-frame only. The sample lists millions of clones, about 94% occurring once. Sample: naive CD8+ T cells sorted from blood. The receptor source for this set is a man between 18 and 29 years old in good health. Both conserved end residues are part of each CDR3. The order of the fields is D gene, CDR3 length, clone size, V gene, J gene, CDR3 DNA, CDR3 protein. A D gene is named only where the DNA matches it firmly. Some rows have no size entry. The others give once, few or many, or a class for an expanded clone.

NA	13	NA	TRBV10-3	TRBJ2-1	TGTGCCATCACAGCCCGGGGCTGGACTGAGCAGTTCTTC	CAITARGWTEQFF
NA	14	NA	TRBV10-3	TRBJ2-3	TGTGCCATCAGTGAGTCGAGTCAGGTTGATACGCAGTATTTT	CAISESSQVDTQYF
NA	15	once	TRBV10-2	TRBJ2-1	TGCGCCAGCAGTGGGGAGCGCCCTTCCTACAATGAGCAGTTCTTC	CASSGERPSYNEQFF
NA	17	NA	TRBV11-2	TRBJ2-7	TGTGCCAGCAGCCTAGGTGGAGGGGGGACAATGTACTACGAGCAGTACTTC	CASSLGGGGTMYYEQYF
NA	14	NA	TRBV10-3	TRBJ2-1	TGTGCCATCAGTGATTCGACTACTTACAATGAGCAGTTCTTC	CAISDSTTYNEQFF
NA	14	NA	TRBV19	TRBJ1-5	TGTGCCAGTAATTCACAGGTAGACCCTCAGCCCCAGCATTTT	CASNSQVDPQPQHF
NA	14	once	TRBV7-9	TRBJ2-7	TGTGCCAGCAGCTTACGCCCAGCGACCTACGAGCAGTACTTC	CASSLRPATYEQYF
NA	14	NA	TRBV4-1	TRBJ1-1	TGCGCCAGCAGCCAAGCCCTGGTGAACACTGAAGCTTTCTTT	CASSQALVNTEAFF
NA	14	NA	TRBV4-3	TRBJ2-3	TGCGCCAGCAGCCAAATAGTGATAACAGATACGCAGTATTTT	CASSQIVITDTQYF
NA	13	NA	TRBV12-5	TRBJ1-1	TGTGCTAGTGGTTTGACCGGGGGGACTGAAGCTTTCTTT	CASGLTGGTEAFF
TRBD2	15	NA	TRBV27	TRBJ2-2	TGTGCCAGCAGTCATAGCGGGGGCAACACCGGGGAGCTGTTTTTT	CASSHSGGNTGELFF
NA	15	NA	TRBV27	TRBJ2-7	TGTGCCAGCAGCTTAATTGGTTTGGCCGCCGGAGAGCAGTACTTC	CASSLIGLAAGEQYF
TRBD2	18	NA	TRBV2	TRBJ2-7	TGTGCCAGCAGTGAGCAGGGACTAGCGGGAGGTCCGCTCTACGAGCAGTACTTC	CASSEQGLAGGPLYEQYF
NA	17	NA	TRBV11-3	TRBJ2-1	TGTGCCAGCAGCTCTAGCCCCAGGGACACTTTCTACAATGAGCAGTTCTTC	CASSSSPRDTFYNEQFF
NA	15	NA	TRBV7-9	TRBJ1-1	TGTGCCAGCACCCCAGACGGGGGCGGAAACACTGAAGCTTTCTTT	CASTPDGGGNTEAFF
NA	14	NA	TRBV13	TRBJ1-1	TGTGCCAGCAGCTCGGGGGGAGGGACCACTGAAGCTTTCTTT	CASSSGGGTTEAFF
NA	13	NA	TRBV4-1	TRBJ2-2	TGCGCCAGCAGCCCACTCGTGACCGGGGAGCTGTTTTTT	CASSPLVTGELFF
TRBD2	13	NA	TRBV4-1	TRBJ2-1	TGCGCCAGCAGCCCCGGACTAGTAGGTGAGCAGTTCTTC	CASSPGLVGEQFF
TRBD2	15	NA	TRBV4-3	TRBJ2-3	TGCGCCAGCAGCCATTCGGAGCGGGGGATAGATACGCAGTATTTT	CASSHSERGIDTQYF
TRBD2	14	NA	TRBV10-1	TRBJ2-7	TGCGCCAGCAGTGACAAGCGGGAGGGCCGCGAGCAGTACTTC	CASSDKREGREQYF
TRBD2	19	NA	TRBV7-9	TRBJ2-6	TGTGCCAGCAGCTTATTATACGAGCGGGAGAGCTCTGGGGCCAACGTCCTGACTTTC	CASSLLYERESSGANVLTF
TRBD2	17	NA	TRBV19	TRBJ2-1	TGTGCCAGTAGTATTATCGCTACTAGCGGGAGGGTCTATGAGCAGTTCTTC	CASSIIATSGRVYEQFF
TRBD2	16	NA	TRBV7-9	TRBJ2-5	TGTGCCAGCAGCGGGGTGACTAGCGGGAACGAAGAGACCCAGTACTTC	CASSGVTSGNEETQYF
TRBD1	14	NA	TRBV6-6	TRBJ2-7	TGTGCCAGCAGTTACTCCGGGACAGGGGTCGAGCAGTACTTC	CASSYSGTGVEQYF